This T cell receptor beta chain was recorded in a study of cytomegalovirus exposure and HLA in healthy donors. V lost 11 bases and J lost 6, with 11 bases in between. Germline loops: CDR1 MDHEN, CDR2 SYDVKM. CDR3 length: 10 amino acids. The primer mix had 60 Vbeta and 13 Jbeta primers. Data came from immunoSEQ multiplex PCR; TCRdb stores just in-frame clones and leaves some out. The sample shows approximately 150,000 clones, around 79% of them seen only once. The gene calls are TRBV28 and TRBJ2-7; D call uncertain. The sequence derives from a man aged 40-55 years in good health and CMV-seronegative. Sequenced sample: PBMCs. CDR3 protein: CAPLMSEQYF. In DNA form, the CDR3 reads TGTGCCCCCCTGATGAGCGAGCAGTACTTC.